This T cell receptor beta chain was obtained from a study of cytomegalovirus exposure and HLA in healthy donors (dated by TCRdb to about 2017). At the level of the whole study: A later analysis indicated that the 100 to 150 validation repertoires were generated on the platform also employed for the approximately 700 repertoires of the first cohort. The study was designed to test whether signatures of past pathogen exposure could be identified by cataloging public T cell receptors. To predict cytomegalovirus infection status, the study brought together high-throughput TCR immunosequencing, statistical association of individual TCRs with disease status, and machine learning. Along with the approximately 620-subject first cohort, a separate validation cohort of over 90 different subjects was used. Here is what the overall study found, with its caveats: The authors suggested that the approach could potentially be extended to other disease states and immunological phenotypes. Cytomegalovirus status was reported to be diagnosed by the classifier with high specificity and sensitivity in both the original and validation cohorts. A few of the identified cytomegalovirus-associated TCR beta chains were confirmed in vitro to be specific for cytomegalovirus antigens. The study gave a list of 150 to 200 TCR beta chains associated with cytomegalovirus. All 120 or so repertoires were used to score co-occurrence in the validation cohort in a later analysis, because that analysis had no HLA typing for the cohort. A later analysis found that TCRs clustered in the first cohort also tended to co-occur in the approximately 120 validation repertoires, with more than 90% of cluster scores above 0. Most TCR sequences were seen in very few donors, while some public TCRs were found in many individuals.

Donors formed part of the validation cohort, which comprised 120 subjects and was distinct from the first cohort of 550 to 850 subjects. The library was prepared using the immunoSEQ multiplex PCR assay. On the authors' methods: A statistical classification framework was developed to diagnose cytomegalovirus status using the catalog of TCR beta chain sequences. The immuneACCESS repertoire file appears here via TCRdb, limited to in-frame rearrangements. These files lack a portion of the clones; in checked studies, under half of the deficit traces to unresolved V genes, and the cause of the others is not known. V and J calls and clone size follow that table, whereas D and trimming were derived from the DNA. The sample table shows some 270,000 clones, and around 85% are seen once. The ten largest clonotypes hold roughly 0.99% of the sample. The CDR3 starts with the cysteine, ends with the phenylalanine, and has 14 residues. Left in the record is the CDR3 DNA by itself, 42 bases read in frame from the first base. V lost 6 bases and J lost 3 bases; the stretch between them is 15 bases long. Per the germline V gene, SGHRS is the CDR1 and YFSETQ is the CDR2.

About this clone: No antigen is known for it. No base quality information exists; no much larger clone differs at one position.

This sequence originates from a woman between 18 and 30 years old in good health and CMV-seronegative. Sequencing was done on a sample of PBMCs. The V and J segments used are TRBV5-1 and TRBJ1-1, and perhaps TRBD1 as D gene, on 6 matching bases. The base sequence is TGCGCCAGCATTGTGGGGGCAGGGGACACTGAAGCTTTCTTT. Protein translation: CASIVGAGDTEAFF.